This note documents a single T cell receptor (beta chain) sequence. The sample comes from a study of response to subunit inactivated influenza vaccine. From the RT-PCR reads, TCRdb called clonotypes with MiXCR, one entry per CDR3 protein. The sample carries around 490,000 distinct CDR3 sequences, approximately 7.1% recorded once. V lost 6 bases and J 5 bases, leaving 17 bases between the germline ends. Germline lookup yields CDR1 DFQATT and CDR2 SNEGSKA (reference sequence). The CDR3 spans 14 residues. Sequenced material: PBMCs from blood, taken less than 30 months after vaccination. The chain employs TRBV20-1 and TRBJ2-1; D may be TRBD1 or TRBD2 (5 bases each). This clonotype was sampled from a man between 50 and 69 years old who received an inactivated influenza vaccine. The CDR3 sequence is CSAALGELDNEQFF. DNA for the CDR3: TGCAGTGCGGCGTTGGGGGAGCTCGACAATGAGCAGTTCTTC.